A selection of T cell receptor beta chains follows, all from one sample in a study of blood T cells in healthy people across ages. TCRdb analysed the 5' RACE reads with MiXCR anew, one entry per CDR3 protein. The profile shows approximately 820,000 distinct CDR3 sequences, around 45% of them singletons. The specimen was blood. All receptors come from a man between 60 and 70 years old in good health. CDR3s include the opening cysteine and the closing phenylalanine or tryptophan. A D gene is named only where the DNA matches it firmly. Rows may omit the clone size; those that give it use once, few, many or a size class.

DNA,CDR3,J,size,D,V
TGTGCCAGCACTTACACGGGGGGCTCCTACAATGAGCAGTTCTTC,CASTYTGGSYNEQFF,TRBJ2-1,few,TRBD2,TRBV7-2
TGTGCCAGCAGTTCAAGACAGAACAATGAGCAGTTCTTC,CASSSRQNNEQFF,TRBJ2-1,NA,NA,TRBV12-3/TRBV12-4
TGCGCCAGCAGCTTGTGGCCGCGGACTGAAAAACTGTTTTTT,CASSLWPRTEKLFF,TRBJ1-4,NA,NA,TRBV5-1
TGTGCCAGCAGGGGACAGGCATACAATGAGCAGTTCTTC,CASRGQAYNEQFF,TRBJ2-1,NA,TRBD1,TRBV2
TGTGCCAGCAGTTTTGGCCTGGACGCCCTACAAGAGACCCAGTACTTC,CASSFGLDALQETQYF,TRBJ2-5,NA,NA,TRBV12-3/TRBV12-4
TGTGCCTGGAGTATTGGGCACTACAATGAGCAGTTCTTC,CAWSIGHYNEQFF,TRBJ2-1,NA,NA,TRBV30
TGCAGTGCTAGGATAGGGACAGAAAGGAACACTGAAGCTTTCTTT,CSARIGTERNTEAFF,TRBJ1-1,once,TRBD1,TRBV20-1
TGCGCCAGCAGCTTGGGGCAACCCAGGGAGACCCAGTACTTC,CASSLGQPRETQYF,TRBJ2-5,few,NA,TRBV5-1
TGTGCCAGCACCATTGACAGGGATTACGAGCAGTACTTC,CASTIDRDYEQYF,TRBJ2-7,NA,TRBD1,TRBV5-5
TGTGCCAGCAGCGCGACCGGGACTAGCTACTACGAGCAGTACTTC,CASSATGTSYYEQYF,TRBJ2-7,few,TRBD2,TRBV9
TGTGCCAGCAGCTTAGCGGAGACCTACGAGCAGTACTTC,CASSLAETYEQYF,TRBJ2-7,few,NA,TRBV7-9
TGTGCCAGCAGCGCTGCAAAGGCTGGGGCCAACGTCCTGACTTTC,CASSAAKAGANVLTF,TRBJ2-6,few,NA,TRBV7-9
TGTGCCATCGGGGCGGAGACGAGCGGGGTTTACAATGAGCAGTTCTTC,CAIGAETSGVYNEQFF,TRBJ2-1,NA,TRBD2,TRBV10-3
TGCAGTGCTAGAACATGGGACAACTACGAGCAGTACTTC,CSARTWDNYEQYF,TRBJ2-7,few,NA,TRBV20-1
TGTGCCACCAGCAGAGCCGACCGAGGGTTTAGCAATCAGCCCCAGCATTTT,CATSRADRGFSNQPQHF,TRBJ1-5,NA,NA,TRBV15
TGTGCCAGCAGCCAACAACTGGGGACAGGTGTCACAGATACGCAGTATTTT,CASSQQLGTGVTDTQYF,TRBJ2-3,many,TRBD1,TRBV3-1
TGTGCCAGCAGTACGGGAGCGAATGAGCAGTTCTTC,CASSTGANEQFF,TRBJ2-1,NA,NA,TRBV2
TGTGCCAGCAAGCTCCCCCATTACAATGAGCAGTTCTTC,CASKLPHYNEQFF,TRBJ2-1,NA,NA,TRBV7-2
TGTGCCAGCAGTCCCGGGACAGGGGGACGACAGCCCCAGCATTTT,CASSPGTGGRQPQHF,TRBJ1-5,few,TRBD1,TRBV27
TGCGCCAGCAGCTTCACAGACCAAACTAAAAACATTCAGTACTTC,CASSFTDQTKNIQYF,TRBJ2-4,NA,NA,TRBV5-1
TGTGCCATCGGACAACAGGGGATCACTGAAGCTTTCTTT,CAIGQQGITEAFF,TRBJ1-1,NA,TRBD1,TRBV10-3
TGTGCCAGCAGAGTTACAGGGACCACAGATACGCAGTATTTT,CASRVTGTTDTQYF,TRBJ2-3,NA,NA,TRBV6-2/TRBV6-3
TGTGCCAGCAGTTTCAGACAGTCTCGGTTGGTCTATGGCTACACCTTC,CASSFRQSRLVYGYTF,TRBJ1-2,few,NA,TRBV28
TGTGCCATCAGTGACCCCATGGGGGACAGGGGTCTTTACGGGGCCAACGTCCTGACTTTC,CAISDPMGDRGLYGANVLTF,TRBJ2-6,few,TRBD1,TRBV10-3
TGTGCCAGCAGTTACAAAGTGAGCTCCTACGGGCAGTACTTC,CASSYKVSSYGQYF,TRBJ2-7,NA,NA,TRBV6-2/TRBV6-3
TGTGCCAGCAGTTTATTTCCGTCCGGGGAGCTGTTTTTT,CASSLFPSGELFF,TRBJ2-2,few,NA,TRBV27
TGTGCCAGCAGTTCCGGGCCTACATACTATGGCTACACCTTC,CASSSGPTYYGYTF,TRBJ1-2,NA,NA,TRBV2
TGTGCCAGCAGTCCTAACGGGGGGACAGATACGCAGTATTTT,CASSPNGGTDTQYF,TRBJ2-3,NA,TRBD2,TRBV12-3/TRBV12-4
TGTGCCTCCGGGTCCGGAGCCAAAAACATTCAGTACTTC,CASGSGAKNIQYF,TRBJ2-4,NA,NA,TRBV9
TGCAGCGTTACGACTAGCGAAGAGACCCAGTACTTC,CSVTTSEETQYF,TRBJ2-5,NA,TRBD2,TRBV29-1
TGTGCCAGCAGTTATGGGGTGAAGCAGTATTTT,CASSYGVKQYF,TRBJ2-3,NA,NA,TRBV6-2/TRBV6-3
TGTGCCAGCACCACCGCGCAGGGGAACACCGGGGAGCTGTTTTTT,CASTTAQGNTGELFF,TRBJ2-2,NA,NA,TRBV7-8
TGTGCCACCAGCGCGGACAGGCACCAAGAGACCCAGTACTTC,CATSADRHQETQYF,TRBJ2-5,NA,TRBD1,TRBV15
TGCAGTGCTAGAGAACAGGTTATTAATTCACCCCTCCACTTT,CSAREQVINSPLHF,TRBJ1-6,NA,NA,TRBV20-1
TGTGCCAGCAGCGTAATGGGAGGGGCTAGCGGGGGCCGCAATGAGCAGTTCTTC,CASSVMGGASGGRNEQFF,TRBJ2-1,few,TRBD2,TRBV9
TGTGCCAGCAGCAATTATATGGGAGGCCAGCCCCAGCATTTT,CASSNYMGGQPQHF,TRBJ1-5,NA,NA,TRBV3-1
TGTGCCGAAAGGGCGGGGCCGGCCTACGAGCAGTACTTC,CAERAGPAYEQYF,TRBJ2-7,NA,NA,TRBV6-1
TGTGCCAGCAGCAATATTGAGGGAAATTACAACTATGGCTACACCTTC,CASSNIEGNYNYGYTF,TRBJ1-2,NA,NA,TRBV21-1
TGTGCCAGCAGCCTAAACGTCCCGGGACTAGCGGGGGGGCGAGAGGGAGAGACCCAGTACTTC,CASSLNVPGLAGGREGETQYF,TRBJ2-5,NA,TRBD2,TRBV9
TGCAGTGCTAGACCCGGGACAGGGTTTTCCGGTGGCTACACCTTC,CSARPGTGFSGGYTF,TRBJ1-2,NA,TRBD1,TRBV20-1